These 23 T cell receptor beta chains originate from one sample sequenced in a study of neurological immune-mediated disorders. TCRdb used MiXCR to reprocess the 5' RACE reads, holding one entry per CDR3 protein. In the table there are approximately 87,000 distinct CDR3 sequences, roughly 14% of which are singletons. The sequenced material came from PBMCs. The receptors come from a woman between 45 and 60 years old in good health.

V is TRBV5-1 and J is TRBJ2-1; D is unclear. Germline CDR1 and CDR2: SGHRS and YFSETQ. The CDR3 is 15 amino acids. Trimming pared 0 bases from V and 6 bases from J, leaving 13 bases between. CDR3 residues: CASSLGSGPGNEQFF. The CDR3 region has the DNA TGCGCCAGCAGCTTGGGTTCCGGTCCGGGCAATGAGCAGTTCTTC.

Many counts were recorded for this clonotype. This chain joins TRBV11-2 and TRBJ2-1; D gene unclear. The CDR3 is made up of 15 amino acids. V lost 1 base and J 4 bases, leaving 11 bases between the germline ends. Germline V gives CDR1 SGHAT, CDR2 FQNNGV. CDR3 sequence reads: CASSLVVWDYNEQFF. The DNA of the CDR3 is TGTGCCAGCAGCTTAGTCGTGTGGGATTACAATGAGCAGTTCTTC.

This clonotype turned up a few times. This chain links TRBV27 with TRBJ1-5; D is ambiguous. CDR1 and CDR2 (germline): MNHEY, SMNVEV (reference sequence). V dropped 4 bases and J dropped 0 bases, with 4 bases sitting between them. The CDR3 spans 13 residues. The CDR3 spells CASSSYSNQPQHF. DNA of the CDR3: TGTGCCAGCAGTTCGTATAGCAATCAGCCCCAGCATTTT.

This clonotype was counted at least ten times. The chain uses TRBV28 and TRBJ1-1; TRBD1 aligns across 7 bases. The germline V gene encodes CDR1 MDHEN and CDR2 SYDVKM. V was pared by 5 bases and J by 0 bases, with 12 bases of the junction left unmatched. CDR3 size: 17 residues. The CDR3 loop reads CASSLPQGVSMNTEAFF. The CDR3 DNA reads TGTGCCAGCAGTCTGCCCCAGGGGGTATCCATGAACACTGAAGCTTTCTTT.

This clonotype occurred many times. The genes are TRBV3-1 and TRBJ1-1; 9 bases are a match to TRBD1. The CDR3 has 14 amino acids. The J segment lost 6 bases and the V segment lost 4 bases, leaving 6 bases of the junction unmatched. The V gene's germline CDR1 is LGHDT and CDR2 YNNKEL (reference sequence). The CDR3, as DNA: TGTGCCAGCAGCCTTACAGGGGGCTACGCTGAAGCTTTCTTT. Translating gives CASSLTGGYAEAFF.

This clonotype was counted ten times or more. The chain links TRBV7-9 to TRBJ2-5; D is perhaps TRBD2 (5 bases). Trimming shortened V by 5 bases and J by 5 bases, and 15 bases separated the two germline ends. This CDR3 has 14 residues. Germline-derived CDR1 and CDR2 are SEHNR and FQNEAQ (reference sequence). The DNA for the CDR3 is TGTGCCAGCAGCCCCCGAGCTGGGGAGGAGACCCAGTACTTC. Its protein is CASSPRAGEETQYF.

This clonotype was picked up many times. This chain uses TRBV29-1 with TRBJ1-1; no clear D. V lost 4 bases, J lost 2 bases, and 14 bases lay in between. The germline gives CDR1 SQVTM, CDR2 ANQGSEA. The CDR3 sequence is 14 residues long. CDR3 nucleotide sequence: TGCAGCGTTGTCTTCGCTCCTACCAACACTGAAGCTTTCTTT. This sequence encodes CSVVFAPTNTEAFF.

The table lists this clonotype with many counts. The rearrangement links TRBV6-6 to TRBJ1-3; D possibly corresponds to TRBD1 (5 bases). The CDR3 length is 14 residues. V was trimmed by 7 bases and J by 3 bases, leaving 13 bases between them. Germline values: CDR1 MNHNY, CDR2 SVGAGI (reference sequence). CDR3 nucleotides: TGTGCCAGCACCAGAGGGACCGTTGGAAACACCATATATTTT. It specifies CASTRGTVGNTIYF.

This clonotype showed up many times. The chain has TRBV28 and TRBJ1-2; D not certain. Trimming pared 1 base from V and 4 bases from J, leaving 13 bases between. CDR3 length equals 15 residues. Germline CDR1 and CDR2: MDHEN and SYDVKM. Here the CDR3 DNA reads TGTGCCAGCAGTTTATTAGCCGGGTTACTCTATGGCTACACCTTC. It translates to CASSLLAGLLYGYTF.

About this clonotype: A much more abundant neighbour one base away suggests this may be a read error. The chain recombines TRBV28 with TRBJ2-1, with D unclear. From germline, CDR1 is MDHEN and CDR2 SYDVKM. This CDR3 is built from 14 residues. V lost 5 bases to trimming and J lost 8 bases, with 16 bases between them. The CDR3 region has the DNA TGTGCCAGCAGTCCCCTAGGGCCTTTTTATGAGCAGTTCTTC. It translates to CASSPLGPFYEQFF.

The chain is built from TRBV5-1 and TRBJ2-5; D might be TRBD2 (5 bases). Between the trimmed V and J ends, which lost 1 base and 5 bases, there was a span of 12 bases. Germline-derived CDR1 and CDR2 are SGHRS and YFSETQ. This CDR3 contains 14 residues. Written as DNA, the CDR3 is TGCGCCAGCAGCTTGCCTCTGGGCGGGGAGACCCAGTACTTC. Its translation is CASSLPLGGETQYF.

This clonotype occurred many times. V is TRBV6-6 and J is TRBJ2-1; TRBD2 matches 13 bases. The J segment lost 2 bases and the V segment lost 5 bases, leaving 0 bases of the junction unmatched. Per germline, CDR1 MNHNY and CDR2 SVGAGI (reference sequence). The CDR3 is 15 amino acids. Here the CDR3 DNA reads TGTGCCAGCAGTACTAGCGGGAGGGCCTACAATGAGCAGTTCTTC. Translating it yields CASSTSGRAYNEQFF.

The rearrangement links TRBV14 to TRBJ1-6; the D is unclear. Per germline, CDR1 SGHDN and CDR2 FVKESK. V gave up 0 bases and J gave up 14 bases, with 20 bases separating them. This CDR3 spans 16 amino acids. The DNA of the CDR3 is TGTGCCAGCAGCCAAGATTGGTCCAGGCCTAGGATGTCCCTCCACTTT. Translating it yields CASSQDWSRPRMSLHF.

The chain recombines TRBV5-1 with TRBJ2-1; 9 bases align to TRBD2. CDR1 is SGHRS and CDR2 is YFSETQ in the germline V gene. This CDR3 is 16 amino acids long. After removal of 2 bases from V and 8 bases from J, the junction contained 11 bases not matched to a gene. This chain's CDR3 is CASSFGLAIDAYEQFF. CDR3 nucleotides: TGCGCCAGCAGCTTTGGACTAGCGATAGATGCGTATGAGCAGTTCTTC.

A word on this clonotype: A clone one base away is much larger, so this may be a read error. CDR3 amino acids: CASRTVLAGGPDEQFF. Here the CDR3 DNA reads TGTGCCAGCAGAACGGTACTAGCGGGAGGGCCTGATGAGCAGTTCTTC. V is TRBV3-1 and J is TRBJ2-1; 13 bases match TRBD2. The CDR3 contains 16 residues. V lost 6 bases, J lost 8 bases, and 10 bases stayed unmatched. CDR1 is LGHDT and CDR2 is YNNKEL in the germline V gene (reference sequence).

This clonotype was seen at least ten times. The chain couples TRBV28 to TRBJ2-1, with TRBD2 identical over 9 bases. V gave up 11 bases and J gave up 2 bases; unmatched junction bases: 7. This CDR3 is 14 amino acids long. Germline V gene lookup returns CDR1 MDHEN and CDR2 SYDVKM. CDR3 region: CASGTSPPYNEQFF. In DNA, the CDR3 is TGTGCCTCCGGGACTAGCCCCCCCTACAATGAGCAGTTCTTC.

Many counts were recorded for this clonotype. The V call is TRBV20-1, the J call TRBJ2-2; D unresolved. This CDR3 has 15 residues. CDR1 and CDR2 (germline): DFQATT, SNEGSKA (reference sequence). V lost 0 bases to trimming and J lost 4 bases, with 12 bases between them. CDR3 region: CSARDRASSTGELFF. The CDR3 DNA reads as TGCAGTGCTAGAGATCGGGCAAGCAGCACCGGGGAGCTGTTTTTT.

This clonotype was recorded at least ten times. The genes are TRBV5-1 and TRBJ2-5; D is unresolved. Germline V gene lookup returns CDR1 SGHRS and CDR2 YFSETQ. The CDR3 has 13 amino acids. Trimming removed 0 bases at V and 1 base at J, with 4 bases between. For the CDR3, the DNA is TGCGCCAGCAGCTTGGGTCCCCAAGAGACCCAGTACTTC. Translation gives CASSLGPQETQYF.

This clonotype was seen many times. The V call is TRBV12-3 or TRBV12-4, the J call TRBJ2-3; D gene ambiguous. This CDR3 is built from 14 residues. V dropped 5 bases and J dropped 3 bases, with 12 bases sitting between them. The CDR3 nucleotides are TGTGCCAGCAGTGGAACCACCCTGACAGATACGCAGTATTTT. Its translation: CASSGTTLTDTQYF.

This clonotype was observed many times. The chain employs TRBV5-1 and TRBJ2-3; 14 nucleotides agree with TRBD2. Trimming removed 0 bases from V and 4 bases from J; junction bases left unmatched: 10. The CDR3 runs to 19 residues. CDR1 and CDR2 (germline): SGHRS, YFSETQ. CDR3 DNA sequence: TGCGCCAGCAGCTTGGGACTAGCGGGGGGGCAATTGGGGCCAGATACGCAGTATTTT. This sequence encodes CASSLGLAGGQLGPDTQYF.

Many counts were recorded for this clonotype. The chain combines TRBV12-3 or TRBV12-4 with TRBJ1-5; D ambiguous. The CDR3 spans 13 residues. V dropped 10 bases and J dropped 2 bases, with 12 bases sitting between them. This chain's CDR3 is CATGREGNQPQHF. CDR3 DNA sequence: TGTGCCACGGGAAGGGAAGGCAATCAGCCCCAGCATTTT.

This clonotype was counted many times. The chain combines TRBV5-1 with TRBJ2-3; no clear D gene. The CDR3 totals 14 residues. Per germline, CDR1 SGHRS and CDR2 YFSETQ. V gave up 4 bases and J gave up 2 bases, with 11 bases separating them. Written as DNA, the CDR3 is TGCGCCAGCAGCCCGGCGCAGACCACAGATACGCAGTATTTT. Translated, it gives CASSPAQTTDTQYF. Full variable domain (outside the CDR3, taken from reference TRBV5-1 and TRBJ2-3): KAGVTQTPRYLIKTRGQQVTLSCSPISGHRSVSWYQQTPGQGLQFLFEYFSETQRNKGNFPGRFSGRQFSNSRSEMNVSTLELGDSALYLCASSPAQTTDTQYFGPGTRLTVL.

In the case of this clonotype: The junction departs from germline at one end; a sequencing error may be responsible. The chain couples TRBV14 to TRBJ2-1; 9 bases fit TRBD2. This CDR3 spans 20 amino acids. The V gene's germline CDR1 is SGHDN and CDR2 FVKESK. CDR3 DNA sequence: TGTGCCAGCAGCCGCCCGAGCGGGAGGACGGGGGGCTTCTCCTACAATGAGCAATTCTTC. Protein: CASSRPSGRTGGFSYNEQFF.